This T cell receptor (beta chain) was captured by sequencing in a study of OX40 agonist ivuxolimab in advanced cancers. As for the study in general: Antecedent anti-PD-1, anti-PD-L1 or anti-CTLA-4 therapy was permissible, with roughly 36% having received some. Study outcomes and limitations: Mean expanded clone counts were higher in CD8+ than CD4+ T cells.

Libraries were prepared by immunoSEQ multiplex PCR; TCRdb keeps only in-frame clonotypes and omits some of them. The sample carries 100,000 to 120,000 clones, around 90% recorded once. Remarks on this clone: What it recognizes is unknown.

Trimming removed 2 bases at V and 1 base at J, with 8 bases between. CDR3 length: 14 residues. Germline assignment: CDR1 ENHRY and CDR2 SYGVKD. The sample in question was CD4+ or CD8+ T cells sorted from blood, obtained in a trial of the OX40 agonist ivuxolimab. The chain couples TRBV10-3 to TRBJ1-1; D call uncertain. The receptor was derived from an adult with an advanced solid tumor such as melanoma, head and neck, liver or kidney cancer. CDR3 region: CAISEEHTNTEAFF. DNA for the CDR3: TGTGCCATCAGTGAGGAACATACGAACACTGAAGCTTTCTTT.